What follows describes a single T cell receptor (beta chain). Its antigen is undetermined. The CDR3 runs 17 residues. J was trimmed by 2 bases and V by 3 bases; bases with no gene match: 8. Germline V CDR1 and CDR2: LNHDA, SQIVND (reference sequence). This specimen comes from a study of cytomegalovirus exposure and HLA in healthy donors. Study-level information: From 170 million or so T cells, an earlier analysis saw under 140 million unique TCR beta sequences. Study-wide results and caveats: Data from an earlier analysis indicated that most TCR beta V segments were productive either about 87% or about 30% of the time.

The PCR had 60 Vbeta and 13 Jbeta primers. Some clones are missing from TCRdb's copy, which holds only in-frame ones; the method was immunoSEQ multiplex PCR. The data hold over 110,000 clones, with 75% to 85% observed a single time. When sampled, the donors appeared nominally healthy, though they likely had unrecorded immune exposures. Sequenced input: PBMCs. This TCR came from a woman between 40 and 50 years old in good health and CMV-seropositive. This chain links TRBV19 with TRBJ1-5; TRBD1 matches at 9 bases. CDR3 nucleotides: TGTGCCAGTAGTATTCCCCCATGGGACAGGGGCAATCAGCCCCAGCATTTT. Its translation is CASSIPPWDRGNQPQHF.